One sample yielded the 13 T cell receptor beta chains listed below, sequenced in a study of cytomegalovirus exposure and HLA in healthy donors. The PCR employed 60 Vbeta primers together with 13 Jbeta primers. Sequenced by immunoSEQ multiplex PCR; TCRdb stores in-frame clones only, minus some. Among roughly 110,000 clones listed, 65% to 85% were seen once. Specimen: PBMCs. These receptors all come from a man aged 18 to 29 in good health and CMV-seronegative.

A single count supports this clone. This rearrangement joins TRBV9 to TRBJ2-1, with 9 bases matching TRBD2. The junction had 7 bases not matched to a gene; V was cut back by 0 bases and J by 9 bases. The CDR3 loop spans 15 amino acids. Germline V gives CDR1 SGDLS, CDR2 YYNGEE. The CDR3 DNA reads TGTGCCAGCAGCGTAGGGCTAGCGGGGAACACTGAGCAGTTCTTC. This translates into CASSVGLAGNTEQFF.

This chain joins TRBV15 and TRBJ2-5; D may be TRBD2 (5 bases). The V and J ends lost 4 bases and 1 base respectively, with 10 bases between them. CDR3 length: 14 amino acids. Germline-derived CDR1 and CDR2 are LNHNV and YYDKDF (reference sequence). The CDR3 spells CATSIRGTQETQYF. For the CDR3, the DNA is TGTGCCACCAGCATCCGGGGTACCCAAGAGACCCAGTACTTC.

The rearrangement uses TRBV19 and TRBJ2-3, with TRBD2 matching over 11 bases. This CDR3 is 16 amino acids long. V was pared by 4 bases and J by 6 bases, with 9 bases of the junction left unmatched. Germline V gives CDR1 LNHDA, CDR2 SQIVND (reference sequence). The CDR3: CASSKPSGGISDTQYF. The DNA for the CDR3 is TGTGCCAGTAGTAAACCTAGCGGGGGGATATCCGATACGCAGTATTTT.

V and J are TRBV19 and TRBJ2-2, with 10 bases that match TRBD1. The CDR3 is made up of 15 amino acids. Germline values: CDR1 LNHDA, CDR2 SQIVND (reference sequence). V was clipped by 4 bases and J by 1 base; unmatched bases: 0. The CDR3 DNA reads as TGTGCCAGTAGTAGGACAGGGGGGAACACCGGGGAGCTGTTTTTT. This gives the protein CASSRTGGNTGELFF.

The gene calls are TRBV7-6 and TRBJ2-3; the match to TRBD2 covers 8 bases. There are 17 residues in the CDR3. Germline-derived CDR1 and CDR2 are SGHVS and FNYEAQ. Losses at the gene ends were 5 bases for V and 3 bases for J; bases not matched to a gene: 13. CDR3 sequence (DNA): TGTGCCAGCAGCCAACAAGGTTGGGGCGGGGGGACAGATACGCAGTATTTT. This gives the protein CASSQQGWGGGTDTQYF.

This chain connects TRBV2 to TRBJ1-4; D might be TRBD1 (6 bases). Per germline, CDR1 SNHLY and CDR2 FYNNEI. The germline V and J ends were trimmed by 2 bases and 2 bases, with 15 bases remaining between them. The CDR3 has 17 residues. In nucleotides, the CDR3 is TGTGCCAGCAGTGAAACCCGGACAGATTTCACTAATGAAAAACTGTTTTTT. This gives the protein CASSETRTDFTNEKLFF.

The chain carries TRBV10-3 and TRBJ2-1, with 7 positions matching TRBD2. Trimming removed 10 bases from V and 11 bases from J; junction bases left unmatched: 14. Per the germline V gene, CDR1 is ENHRY and CDR2 is SYGVKD. The CDR3 totals 13 residues. As DNA, the CDR3 is TGTGCCACGGGAGGACTAGTGGGGGGTCAGCAGTTCTTC. Its protein product is CATGGLVGGQQFF.

The chain is built from TRBV2 and TRBJ2-7; 10 bases agree with TRBD1. Germline loops: CDR1 SNHLY, CDR2 FYNNEI. The CDR3 spans 14 residues. V shed 8 bases and J 2 bases; nucleotides not matched to a gene: 6. Written as DNA, the CDR3 is TGTGCCAGCGCGTCGGACAGGGGGACCTACGAGCAGTACTTC. It yields the protein CASASDRGTYEQYF.

The V and J genes are TRBV28 and TRBJ1-1, with TRBD1 identical over 10 bases. Germline assignment: CDR1 MDHEN and CDR2 SYDVKM. With V trimmed by 6 bases and J by 6 bases, 7 bases remained unmatched. This CDR3 has 14 amino acids. In DNA form, the CDR3 reads TGTGCCAGCAGCCGGACAGGGGGTTTGGCTGAAGCTTTCTTT. As protein: CASSRTGGLAEAFF.

By share, this clone ranks as medium-sized. This chain connects TRBV28 to TRBJ1-2; D unresolved. The V and J ends lost 6 bases and 4 bases respectively, with 18 bases between them. Germline assignment: CDR1 MDHEN and CDR2 SYDVKM. The CDR3 consists of 15 residues. Written as DNA, the CDR3 is TGTGCCAGCAGCCCGAGCGGGCAGTTCGGCTATGGCTACACCTTC. Translated: CASSPSGQFGYGYTF.

The V call is TRBV7-2, the J call TRBJ2-3; 8 positions agree with TRBD2. Germline V gene sequence: CDR1 SGHTA, CDR2 FQGNSA. The CDR3 is 16 residues long. V lost 2 bases to trimming and J lost 2 bases; unmatched junction nucleotides: 6. The CDR3 spells CASSLFARGATDTQYF. CDR3 DNA: TGTGCCAGCAGCTTATTCGCGCGGGGGGCCACAGATACGCAGTATTTT.

The chain joins TRBV2 to TRBJ2-1; tentative D call: TRBD2 (5 bases). There are 10 residues in the CDR3. The germline V gene encodes CDR1 SNHLY and CDR2 FYNNEI. V was clipped by 6 bases and J by 9 bases, with 6 bases between them. This CDR3 reads CASRRVEQFF. CDR3 bases: TGTGCCAGCAGGAGGGTTGAGCAGTTCTTC.

The chain couples TRBV6-1 to TRBJ2-7; TRBD1 agrees at 7 bases. V trimming: 2 bases; J trimming: 0 bases; junction bases outside the gene matches: 4. This CDR3 contains 15 residues. The V gene's germline CDR1 is MNHNS and CDR2 SASEGT. The CDR3 DNA is TGTGCCAGCAGTGAACGTGGGGACAGCTCCTACGAGCAGTACTTC. Translating gives CASSERGDSSYEQYF.